Listed below are T cell receptor beta chains from one sample, sequenced in a study of early T cells in non-severe SARS-CoV-2 infection. TCRdb re-called the 5' RACE reads through MiXCR, storing one row per CDR3 protein. The table lists fewer than 55,000 distinct CDR3 sequences, about 6% of them singletons. This specimen was whole blood, taken at baseline. These receptors all stem from an adult who was a healthcare worker with PCR-confirmed SARS-CoV-2 infection or an uninfected control (not recorded which). Each CDR3 is given with its conserved first and last residue. D genes are given only for firm matches. Not all rows give a size; the values are once, few, many and, for expanded clones, a class.

D,V,size,J,DNA,CDR3
NA,TRBV10-3,NA,TRBJ2-4,TGTGCCATCAGTGCACAGCCAGAAAACATTCAGTACTTC,CAISAQPENIQYF
TRBD1,TRBV20-1,NA,TRBJ2-7,TGCAGTGCTAGACCCCCCCCCGGGGCGGGACAGGGTGTACGAAACGAGCAGTACTTC,CSARPPPGAGQGVRNEQYF
NA,TRBV27,NA,TRBJ2-7,TGTGCCAGCAGTTTAAGCCAGGGCTACGAGCAGTACTTC,CASSLSQGYEQYF
NA,TRBV7-9,few,TRBJ2-3,TGTGCCAGCAGCTTAGGCGAACATTCAGGTCAAGATACGCAGTATTTT,CASSLGEHSGQDTQYF
TRBD2,TRBV20-1,many,TRBJ2-7,TGCAGTGCTCCCATGAGCGGGAGGGCCGGGGAGCAGTACTTC,CSAPMSGRAGEQYF
TRBD1,TRBV18,few,TRBJ1-6,TGTGCCAGCTCACCGGGACAGAATTCACCCCTCCACTTT,CASSPGQNSPLHF
NA,TRBV9,few,TRBJ2-7,TGTGCCAGCAGCGTAGGAGGAGGGGGGATCTACGAGCAGTACTTC,CASSVGGGGIYEQYF
NA,TRBV6-6,many,TRBJ1-5,TGTGCCAGCAGCCCCGGGAAAAAGCCCCAGCATTTT,CASSPGKKPQHF
NA,TRBV7-2,few,TRBJ2-1,TGTGCCAGCAGCTTAGATGACAATGAGCAGTTCTTC,CASSLDDNEQFF
NA,TRBV20-1,NA,TRBJ2-7,TGCAGTGTGGGTCCTGGAAACCTGGGTCGCGAGCAGTACTTC,CSVGPGNLGREQYF
NA,TRBV19,NA,TRBJ2-3,TGTGCCAGTAGTATGGGCCACACAGATACGCAGTATTTT,CASSMGHTDTQYF
TRBD1,TRBV7-9,few,TRBJ2-7,TGTGCCAGCAGCTCCATCGGGACAGCTAGGAGGCAGTACTTC,CASSSIGTARRQYF
TRBD2,TRBV7-2,many,TRBJ2-3,TGTGCCAGCAGCAGCGGACTAGCGGGAAGCACAGATACGCAGTATTTT,CASSSGLAGSTDTQYF
NA,TRBV7-9,NA,TRBJ1-2,TGTGCCAGCAGCACCCCCGTGGGGTCAGAAGGCTACACCTTC,CASSTPVGSEGYTF
TRBD2,TRBV24-1,many,TRBJ2-2,TGTGCCACCGCCGGGAGGCCCGGGGAGCTGTTTTTT,CATAGRPGELFF